The 27 T cell receptor beta chains in this list originate from one sample, sequenced in a study of STAT3 mutations in large granular lymphocyte leukemia. Study-level results: Every T-LGLL patient had at least one immunodominant TCRbeta clonotype.

These receptors' targets are unknown. Profiling relied on immunoSEQ multiplex PCR, and the TCRdb table lists in-frame clones only, not all of them. The table includes over 30,000 clones, around nine tenths detected once. The specimen sequenced was PBMCs. Receptors originate from a human donor with T large granular lymphocyte leukemia. Some clones in this sample may be carry-over from other donors' samples.

There are a few counts of this clone. The V and J genes are TRBV30 and TRBJ1-5, with D unresolved. The CDR3 is made up of 14 amino acids. Germline V CDR1 and CDR2: GTSNPN, SVGIG (reference sequence). V was cut by 2 bases and J by 0 bases, with 8 bases left in between. The CDR3 DNA reads TGTGCCTGGAGTTCGGAGTTTAGCAATCAGCCCCAGCATTTT. Protein: CAWSSEFSNQPQHF.

CDR3 region: CAWSWAEYNEQFF. The CDR3 DNA reads as TGTGCCTGGAGTTGGGCAGAGTACAATGAGCAGTTCTTC. The chain combines TRBV30 with TRBJ2-1; no reliable D call. V lost 2 bases to trimming and J lost 4 bases, with 9 bases between them. The CDR3 spans 13 residues. CDR1 GTSNPN and CDR2 SVGIG come from the germline V gene (reference sequence). The complete variable domain, with remaining parts taken from reference TRBV30 and TRBJ2-1, reads SQTIHQWPATLVQPVGSPLSLECTVEGTSNPNLYWYRQAAGRGLQLLFYSVGIGQISSEVPQNLSASRPQDRQFILSSKKLLLSDSGFYLCAWSWAEYNEQFFGPGTRLTVL.

This clone was observed a handful of times. This chain connects TRBV5-4 to TRBJ1-1, with a possible D match to TRBD1 (6 bases). V was shortened by 3 bases and J by 1 base, with 13 bases between the two germline ends. Germline CDR1 SGHNT, CDR2 YYREEE (reference sequence). This CDR3 has 15 residues. The DNA for the CDR3 is TGTGCCAGCAGCTGGGAGACAGGCAGGAACACTGAAGCTTTCTTT. Translating it yields CASSWETGRNTEAFF. The full variable domain, completed using reference TRBV5-4 and TRBJ1-1, is ETGVTQSPTHLIKTRGQQVTLRCSSQSGHNTVSWYQQALGQGPQFIFQYYREEENGRGNFPPRFSGLQFPNYSSELNVNALELDDSALYLCASSWETGRNTEAFFGQGTRLTVV.

J is TRBJ2-3 and V is TRBV6-6, with D uncertain. V gave up 2 bases and J gave up 0 bases, with 12 bases separating them. The CDR3 is made up of 16 amino acids. Per the germline V gene, CDR1 is MNHNY and CDR2 is SVGAGI (reference sequence). This chain's CDR3 is CASSYGSPPSTDTQYF. Written as DNA, the CDR3 is TGTGCCAGCAGTTACGGCAGCCCACCTAGCACAGATACGCAGTATTTT.

The chain recombines TRBV27 with TRBJ2-7; D is uncertain. Looked up from germline, CDR1 is MNHEY and CDR2 is SMNVEV (reference sequence). The CDR3 consists of 15 residues. V shed 4 bases and J shed 2 bases, with 15 bases lying between them. CDR3 DNA sequence: TGTGCCAGCAGTTACTTAGGGCGCCCCACCTACGAGCAGTACTTC. Protein sequence: CASSYLGRPTYEQYF.

The chain links TRBV11-2 to TRBJ1-6; D is ambiguous. Germline V CDR1 and CDR2: SGHAT, FQNNGV. With 5 bases removed from V and 8 bases from J, the gap between germline ends came to 16 bases. CDR3 size: 15 residues. Written as DNA, the CDR3 is TGTGCCAGCAGCATCGATGGACTGAGGGATTCACCCCTCCACTTT. Its translation is CASSIDGLRDSPLHF.

J is TRBJ2-3 and V is TRBV4-3; no firm D call. Germline loops: CDR1 LGHNA, CDR2 YSLEER. The length of the CDR3 is 16 residues. With 1 base removed from V and 0 bases from J, the gap between germline ends came to 11 bases. CDR3 DNA: TGCGCCAGCAGCCAAGGGCAGCCCTTTAGCACAGATACGCAGTATTTT. Its translation: CASSQGQPFSTDTQYF.

V is TRBV6-5 and J is TRBJ2-2; D not certain. The CDR3 is 14 residues long. In germline, CDR1 is MNHEY, CDR2 SVGAGI. Trimming left V 6 bases short and J 3 bases short, with 11 bases between. This chain's CDR3 is CASSLLFDTGELFF. The CDR3 DNA follows: TGTGCCAGCAGCCTACTATTTGACACCGGGGAGCTGTTTTTT.

The chain carries TRBV18 and TRBJ2-5; TRBD1 agrees at 7 bases. Germline V gene lookup returns CDR1 KGHSH and CDR2 LQKENI. CDR3 length: 15 amino acids. V trimming: 2 bases; J trimming: 1 base; junction bases outside the gene matches: 4. In DNA form, the CDR3 reads TGTGCCAGCTCACCAGGGACAGAAATCCAAGAGACCCAGTACTTC. This translates into CASSPGTEIQETQYF.

The CDR3: CASSIRGPNSPLHF. The CDR3 bases are TGTGCCAGTAGTATCCGTGGACCGAATTCACCCCTCCACTTT. This chain links TRBV19 with TRBJ1-6; D remains unclear. Germline V lookup: CDR1 LNHDA, CDR2 SQIVND (reference sequence). The CDR3 runs 14 residues. Trimming pared 3 bases from V and 7 bases from J, leaving 10 bases between.

The chain joins TRBV5-4 to TRBJ2-5, with 8 bases matching TRBD2. Germline-derived CDR1 and CDR2 are SGHNT and YYREEE (reference sequence). V was pared by 5 bases and J by 1 base, with 4 bases of the junction left unmatched. The CDR3 consists of 14 residues. The CDR3 DNA reads as TGTGCCAGCAGTCGGGGGGGGCCCCAAGAGACCCAGTACTTC. Its translation is CASSRGGPQETQYF.

The chain is built from TRBV7-9 and TRBJ2-3, with D tentatively TRBD1 or TRBD2 (5 bases each). Germline V gene data show CDR1 as SEHNR and CDR2 as FQNEAQ (reference sequence). This CDR3 spans 15 amino acids. With 7 bases removed from V and 0 bases from J, the gap between germline ends came to 14 bases. CDR3 region: CASTSGTSSTDTQYF. The DNA of the CDR3 is TGTGCCAGCACGTCCGGGACGTCGAGCACAGATACGCAGTATTTT. The full variable domain, rest sourced from reference TRBV7-9 and TRBJ2-3, is DTGVSQNPRHKITKRGQNVTFRCDPISEHNRLYWYRQTLGQGPEFLTYFQNEAQLEKSRLLSDRFSAERPKGSFSTLEIQRTEQGDSAMYLCASTSGTSSTDTQYFGPGTRLTVL.

The chain links TRBV6-6 to TRBJ1-5; 8 nucleotides agree with TRBD1. CDR1 and CDR2 from the germline V gene are MNHNY and SVGAGI (reference sequence). With V trimmed by 7 bases and J by 6 bases, 11 bases remained unmatched. This CDR3 is built from 15 residues. Written as DNA, the CDR3 is TGTGCCAGCAACGGGGGGGCAGGGGGCGGTCAGCCCCAGCATTTT. Amino acid sequence: CASNGGAGGGQPQHF.

This chain joins TRBV28 and TRBJ1-5; D not certain. The V gene's germline CDR1 is MDHEN and CDR2 SYDVKM. The CDR3 consists of 15 residues. The V end lost 3 bases, the J end lost 0 bases, and 9 bases lay between the germline ends. The CDR3 sequence is CASSLDTHSNQPQHF. The CDR3 DNA is TGTGCCAGCAGTTTGGATACTCATAGCAATCAGCCCCAGCATTTT.

A few counts support this clone. The chain links TRBV19 to TRBJ2-1; D is possibly TRBD1 or TRBD2 (5 bases each). Germline V gene lookup returns CDR1 LNHDA and CDR2 SQIVND (reference sequence). CDR3 length: 14 amino acids. V lost 10 bases and J lost 6, with 19 bases in between. The chain's CDR3 is CATERGVPGNEQFF. The CDR3 DNA follows: TGTGCCACGGAGAGGGGCGTTCCAGGCAATGAGCAGTTCTTC.

The chain employs TRBV28 and TRBJ1-1; D is undetermined. Trimming left V 6 bases short and J 1 base short, with 12 bases between. The germline V gene has CDR1 MDHEN and CDR2 SYDVKM. The length of the CDR3 is 14 residues. This chain's CDR3 is CASRGILGNTEAFF. CDR3 nucleotides: TGTGCCAGCAGGGGCATCCTTGGGAACACTGAAGCTTTCTTT.

This sequence joins TRBV5-4 and TRBJ2-1; no reliable D call. Trimming took off 1 base at V and 2 bases at J, with 4 bases between the two ends. Germline V gives CDR1 SGHNT, CDR2 YYREEE (reference sequence). The CDR3 has 13 residues. The CDR3 loop reads CASSLSAYNEQFF. The CDR3 nucleotides read TGTGCCAGCAGCTTGTCGGCCTACAATGAGCAGTTCTTC.

The rearrangement joins TRBV18 to TRBJ2-2, with TRBD2 identical over 11 bases. Looked up from germline, CDR1 is KGHSH and CDR2 is LQKENI. This CDR3 comprises 17 residues. With V trimmed by 3 bases and J by 3 bases, 6 bases remained unmatched. This CDR3 is CASSPRKTSGDTGELFF. The CDR3 nucleotides are TGTGCCAGCTCACCGCGTAAGACTAGCGGGGACACCGGGGAGCTGTTTTTT.

The rearrangement joins TRBV9 to TRBJ2-2; TRBD1 aligns across 11 bases. Germline V gene sequence: CDR1 SGDLS, CDR2 YYNGEE. This CDR3 has 15 amino acids. V lost 7 bases and J lost 6; bases outside the gene matches: 8. The CDR3 bases are TGTGCCAGCTCTAGGCAGGGACAGGGGGCCGGGGAGCTGTTTTTT. It is translated as CASSRQGQGAGELFF.

This chain joins TRBV19 and TRBJ2-7; the D is unclear. The CDR3 has 14 amino acids. Trimming stripped 8 bases from V and 2 bases from J, with 16 bases between. Germline V gene lookup returns CDR1 LNHDA and CDR2 SQIVND (reference sequence). As DNA, the CDR3 is TGTGCCAGTTCACGGGTCGGTGGGGCCTACGAGCAGTACTTC. This codes for CASSRVGGAYEQYF.

The V gene is TRBV2, the J gene TRBJ1-2, with 7 bases fitting TRBD1. Germline assignment: CDR1 SNHLY and CDR2 FYNNEI. Germline trimming cut 10 bases from V and 4 bases from J; bases unmatched to any gene: 6. CDR3 length: 12 residues. CDR3: CATGTASYGYTF. The CDR3 nucleotides are TGTGCCACCGGGACAGCGTCCTATGGCTACACCTTC. The variable domain in full, completed from reference TRBV2 and TRBJ1-2, reads EPEVTQTPSHQVTQMGQEVILRCVPISNHLYFYWYRQILGQKVEFLVSFYNNEISEKSEIFDDQFSVERPDGSNFTLKIRSTKLEDSAMYFCATGTASYGYTFGSGTRLTVV.

The chain combines TRBV5-4 with TRBJ2-2, with D hard to call. The CDR3 loop spans 15 amino acids. V lost 5 bases, J lost 3 bases, and 14 bases lay in between. CDR1 is SGHNT and CDR2 is YYREEE in the germline V gene (reference sequence). In nucleotides, the CDR3 is TGTGCCAGCAGTGTGCTTCGAGGCGACACCGGGGAGCTGTTTTTT. Residues: CASSVLRGDTGELFF.

This rearrangement joins TRBV18 to TRBJ2-7; D is uncertain. In germline, CDR1 is KGHSH, CDR2 LQKENI. The V and J ends lost 3 bases and 3 bases respectively, with 9 bases between them. This CDR3 is 13 amino acids long. The CDR3 sequence: CASSPATLYEQYV. The DNA of the CDR3 is TGTGCCAGCTCACCGGCTACCCTCTACGAGCAGTACGTC.

The chain is built from TRBV5-4 and TRBJ1-1; 7 nucleotides align to TRBD1. Germline CDR1 is SGHNT and CDR2 is YYREEE (reference sequence). The CDR3 contains 13 residues. V lost 4 bases, J lost 11 bases, and 11 bases stayed unmatched. The CDR3 bases are TGTGCCAGCAGCCGGGACAGCCCTATAGATGCTTTCTTT. Translation: CASSRDSPIDAFF.

The rearrangement joins TRBV7-9 to TRBJ2-7; tentative D call: TRBD1 (5 bases). Germline V gene lookup returns CDR1 SEHNR and CDR2 FQNEAQ (reference sequence). CDR3 length: 17 residues. V was clipped by 6 bases and J by 2 bases, with 23 bases between them. The CDR3 reads CASRTDKISLGPYEQYF. DNA for the CDR3: TGTGCCAGCAGAACCGACAAAATTTCACTGGGGCCCTACGAGCAGTACTTC.

The gene calls are TRBV6-6 and TRBJ2-1; 9 bases line up with TRBD2. The CDR3 runs 13 residues. V was pared by 2 bases and J by 15 bases, with 8 bases of the junction left unmatched. Germline V gives CDR1 MNHNY, CDR2 SVGAGI (reference sequence). The CDR3, as DNA: TGTGCCAGCAGTTACACGGCGGGGGGGACTCTGTTCTTC. Its translation is CASSYTAGGTLFF.

The chain has TRBV7-2 and TRBJ1-6; D is undetermined. Germline lookup yields CDR1 SGHTA and CDR2 FQGNSA. The CDR3 is made up of 14 amino acids. V lost 5 bases, J lost 4 bases, and 9 bases lay in between. DNA for the CDR3: TGTGCCAGCAGCCCGCGGTTTTATAATTCACCCCTCCACTTT. Amino acids: CASSPRFYNSPLHF.